The clone carrying this T cell receptor (beta chain) was recorded once. The antigen remains undetermined. Germline V lookup: CDR1 SNHLY, CDR2 FYNNEI. Losses at the gene ends were 8 bases for V and 6 bases for J; bases not matched to a gene: 12. The CDR3 spans 15 residues. Library preparation for TCR beta used quantitative 5'-RACE with molecular barcodes. TCRdb reprocessed the 5' RACE reads with MiXCR, giving one entry per CDR3 protein. Of roughly 470,000 distinct CDR3 sequences in the sample, roughly 25% were seen once. The sample comes from a study of CD8 T cells in ankylosing spondylitis. General study points: Characteristic of ankylosing spondylitis blood, it appeared, was a TCR beta motif comprising several highly homologous variants. As reported, disease-linked clones showed significant enrichment in matched ankylosing spondylitis synovial fluid.

V is TRBV2 and J is TRBJ2-7, with 11 bases that match TRBD1. Sequencing was performed on blood, either unsorted or a sorted T cell fraction (not recorded which). The TCR comes from a male donor with ankylosing spondylitis. The CDR3 sequence: CASYKVLGQGGEQYF. The CDR3 DNA is TGTGCCAGCTATAAGGTTCTGGGACAGGGGGGCGAGCAGTACTTC. Using reference TRBV2 and TRBJ2-7 for the parts outside the CDR3, the full variable domain is EPEVTQTPSHQVTQMGQEVILRCVPISNHLYFYWYRQILGQKVEFLVSFYNNEISEKSEIFDDQFSVERPDGSNFTLKIRSTKLEDSAMYFCASYKVLGQGGEQYFGPGTRLTVT.